The 8 T cell receptor beta chains below all came from one sample that was sequenced in a study of blood T cell repertoires in COVID-19. The data were produced by immunoSEQ multiplex PCR, yet TCRdb's version contains in-frame clones alone and is incomplete. The table includes about 260,000 clones, roughly 86% detected once. Material for sequencing was peripheral blood. Receptor source: a man in his forties or fifties who had recovered from COVID-19.

A remark on this clone: This sample includes further DNA sequences coding for the same CDR3. V is TRBV19 and J is TRBJ2-7, with TRBD1 identical over 8 bases. The V and J ends lost 5 bases and 2 bases, in that order; junction bases with no gene match: 8. CDR1 LNHDA and CDR2 SQIVND come from the germline V gene (reference sequence). There are 15 residues in the CDR3. The CDR3 DNA reads TGTGCCAGTAGTGTGCAGGACAGGGTAACCTACGAGCAGTACTTC. Translating it yields CASSVQDRVTYEQYF. Using reference TRBV19 and TRBJ2-7 for the parts outside the CDR3, the full variable domain is DGGITQSPKYLFRKEGQNVTLSCEQNLNHDAMYWYRQDPGQGLRLIYYSQIVNDFQKGDIAEGYSVSREKKESFPLTVTSAQKNPTAFYLCASSVQDRVTYEQYFGPGTRLTVT.

This chain joins TRBV19 and TRBJ2-2, with D perhaps matching TRBD2 (5 bases). V lost 7 bases and J 7 bases, leaving 13 bases between the germline ends. The CDR3 is 13 amino acids. CDR1 and CDR2 from the germline V gene are LNHDA and SQIVND (reference sequence). The DNA of the CDR3 is TGTGCCAGTACCTCCATCGGGATCGGGGAGCTGTTTTTT. Translated: CASTSIGIGELFF. Using reference TRBV19 and TRBJ2-2 for the parts outside the CDR3, the full variable domain is DGGITQSPKYLFRKEGQNVTLSCEQNLNHDAMYWYRQDPGQGLRLIYYSQIVNDFQKGDIAEGYSVSREKKESFPLTVTSAQKNPTAFYLCASTSIGIGELFFGEGSRLTVL.

V and J are TRBV9 and TRBJ2-6; D is ambiguous. Trimming removed 1 base at V and 0 bases at J, with 5 bases between. The CDR3 totals 15 residues. Per germline, CDR1 SGDLS and CDR2 YYNGEE. The CDR3 DNA is TGTGCCAGCAGCGTAAGGAGCTCTGGGGCCAACGTCCTGACTTTC. It is translated as CASSVRSSGANVLTF.

V usage is TRBV6-4 and J usage is TRBJ1-6; D is unclear. Looked up from germline, CDR1 is MRHNA and CDR2 is SNTAGT. The CDR3 runs to 15 residues. Trimming took off 6 bases at V and 3 bases at J, with 12 bases between the two ends. The CDR3 loop is CASRIDDNYNSPLHF. CDR3 DNA sequence: TGTGCCAGCAGGATTGACGACAACTATAATTCACCCCTCCACTTT.

The chain is built from TRBV5-1 and TRBJ1-1; D is unclear. Per the germline V gene, CDR1 is SGHRS and CDR2 is YFSETQ. The CDR3 is 13 residues long. Trimming pared 5 bases from V and 0 bases from J, leaving 8 bases between. The CDR3 protein is CASRSTVNTEAFF. The CDR3 DNA follows: TGCGCCAGCAGATCTACAGTGAACACTGAAGCTTTCTTT.

The J gene is TRBJ1-2, the V gene TRBV6-5; D uncertain. V lost 0 bases to trimming and J lost 4 bases, with 9 bases between them. This CDR3 region has 14 residues. Germline values: CDR1 MNHEY, CDR2 SVGAGI. This CDR3 is CASSYSLEPYGYTF. The CDR3 DNA is TGTGCCAGCAGTTACTCATTAGAGCCCTATGGCTACACCTTC.

V and J are TRBV11-2 and TRBJ2-2, with 7 bases lining up with TRBD2. Unmatched junction bases numbered 2, after V lost 4 bases and J lost 3 bases. There are 14 residues in the CDR3. Germline-derived CDR1 and CDR2 are SGHAT and FQNNGV. The CDR3 spells CASSSRGDTGELFF. The CDR3 coding sequence is TGTGCCAGCAGCTCTCGGGGGGACACCGGGGAGCTGTTTTTT.

This sequence joins TRBV4-3 and TRBJ2-7; 9 nucleotides match TRBD1. This CDR3 is 14 amino acids long. V was clipped by 6 bases and J by 4 bases; unmatched bases: 7. Germline CDR1 is LGHNA and CDR2 is YSLEER. This CDR3 is CASRPGTGKYEQYF. The CDR3 DNA follows: TGCGCCAGCAGACCCGGGACAGGGAAATACGAGCAGTACTTC.